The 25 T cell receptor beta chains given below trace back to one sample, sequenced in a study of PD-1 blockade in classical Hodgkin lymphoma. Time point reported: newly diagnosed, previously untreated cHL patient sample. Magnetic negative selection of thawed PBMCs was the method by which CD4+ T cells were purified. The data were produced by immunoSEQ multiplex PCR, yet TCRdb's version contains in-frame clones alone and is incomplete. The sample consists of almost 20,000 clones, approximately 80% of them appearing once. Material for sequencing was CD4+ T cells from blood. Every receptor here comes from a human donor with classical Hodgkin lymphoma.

The CDR3 is CASSASWTGHTEAFF. The CDR3 nucleotides are TGTGCCAGCAGCGCTAGCTGGACAGGGCACACTGAAGCTTTCTTT. V and J are TRBV7-2 and TRBJ1-1, with TRBD1 matching 8 bases. CDR3 size: 15 residues. In germline, CDR1 is SGHTA, CDR2 FQGNSA. V lost 5 bases and J lost 3; bases outside the gene matches: 8.

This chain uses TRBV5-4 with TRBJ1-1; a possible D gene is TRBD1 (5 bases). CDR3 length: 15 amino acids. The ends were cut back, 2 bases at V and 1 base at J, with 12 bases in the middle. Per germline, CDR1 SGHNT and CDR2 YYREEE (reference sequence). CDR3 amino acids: CASSFLSGGNTEAFF. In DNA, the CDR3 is TGTGCCAGCAGCTTTCTTTCCGGGGGGAACACTGAAGCTTTCTTT.

The CDR3 loop is CASSGRSSGNTIYF. Written as DNA, the CDR3 is TGTGCCAGCAGTGGACGGAGCTCTGGAAACACCATATATTTT. The rearrangement links TRBV28 to TRBJ1-3; unclear D gene. The CDR3 extends over 14 amino acids. V dropped 5 bases and J dropped 0 bases, with 8 bases sitting between them. Germline V CDR1 and CDR2: MDHEN, SYDVKM. The full variable domain, completed using reference TRBV28 and TRBJ1-3, is DVKVTQSSRYLVKRTGEKVFLECVQDMDHENMFWYRQDPGLGLRLIYFSYDVKMKEKGDIPEGYSVSREKKERFSLILESASTNQTSMYLCASSGRSSGNTIYFGEGSWLTVV.

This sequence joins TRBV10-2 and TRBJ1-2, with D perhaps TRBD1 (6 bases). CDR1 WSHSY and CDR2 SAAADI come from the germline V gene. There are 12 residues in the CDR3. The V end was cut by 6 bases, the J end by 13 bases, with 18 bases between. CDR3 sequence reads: CASSPTPQGGTF. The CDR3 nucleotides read TGCGCCAGCAGCCCAACCCCACAGGGAGGCACCTTC.

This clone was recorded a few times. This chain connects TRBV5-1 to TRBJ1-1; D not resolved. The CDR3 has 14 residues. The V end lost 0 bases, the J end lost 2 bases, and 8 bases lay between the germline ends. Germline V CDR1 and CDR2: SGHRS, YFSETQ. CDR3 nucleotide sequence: TGCGCCAGCAGCTTGGTGACGGGAAACACTGAAGCTTTCTTT. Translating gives CASSLVTGNTEAFF.

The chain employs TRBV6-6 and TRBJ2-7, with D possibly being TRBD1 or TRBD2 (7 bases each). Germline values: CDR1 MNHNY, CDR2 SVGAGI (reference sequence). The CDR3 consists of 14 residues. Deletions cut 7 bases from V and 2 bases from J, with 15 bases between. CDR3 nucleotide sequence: TGTGCCAGCATCCCAGGGGGGGGAGCCTACGAGCAGTACTTC. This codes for CASIPGGGAYEQYF.

CDR3 in DNA: TGTGCCAGCAGTCCCACGGGCCTATTCACTGAAGCTTTCTTT. It yields the protein CASSPTGLFTEAFF. This chain links TRBV28 with TRBJ1-1; D is ambiguous. This CDR3 comprises 14 residues. The germline V gene has CDR1 MDHEN and CDR2 SYDVKM. Trimming removed 5 bases at V and 4 bases at J, with 14 bases between.

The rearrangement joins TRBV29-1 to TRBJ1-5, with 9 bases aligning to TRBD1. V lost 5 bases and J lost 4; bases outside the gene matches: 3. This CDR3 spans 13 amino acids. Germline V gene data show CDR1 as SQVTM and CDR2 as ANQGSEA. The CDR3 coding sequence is TGCAGCGTTAAACAGGGGGCAAATCAGCCCCAGCATTTT. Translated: CSVKQGANQPQHF. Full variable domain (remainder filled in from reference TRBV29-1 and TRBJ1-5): SAVISQKPSRDICQRGTSLTIQCQVDSQVTMMFWYRQQPGQSLTLIATANQGSEATYESGFVIDKFPISRPNLTFSTLTVSNMSPEDSSIYLCSVKQGANQPQHFGDGTRLSIL.

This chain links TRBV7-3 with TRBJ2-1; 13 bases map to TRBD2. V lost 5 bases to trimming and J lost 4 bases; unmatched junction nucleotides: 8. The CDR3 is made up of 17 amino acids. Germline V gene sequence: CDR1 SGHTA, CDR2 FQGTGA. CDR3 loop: CASSQGQGLAGYNEQFF. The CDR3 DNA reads TGTGCCAGCAGCCAGGGACAGGGACTAGCGGGATACAATGAGCAGTTCTTC.

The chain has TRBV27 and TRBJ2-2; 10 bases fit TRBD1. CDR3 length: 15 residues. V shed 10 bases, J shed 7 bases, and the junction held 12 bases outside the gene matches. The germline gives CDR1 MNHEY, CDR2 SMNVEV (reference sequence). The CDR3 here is CATYFRDRGIGELFF. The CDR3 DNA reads TGTGCCACCTACTTCCGGGACAGGGGAATCGGGGAGCTGTTTTTT.

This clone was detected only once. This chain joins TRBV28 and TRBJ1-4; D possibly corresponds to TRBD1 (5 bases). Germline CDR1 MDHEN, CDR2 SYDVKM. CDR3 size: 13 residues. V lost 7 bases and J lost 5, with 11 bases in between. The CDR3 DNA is TGTGCCAGCAAAGGTGGGGGAAATGAAAAACTGTTTTTT. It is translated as CASKGGGNEKLFF.

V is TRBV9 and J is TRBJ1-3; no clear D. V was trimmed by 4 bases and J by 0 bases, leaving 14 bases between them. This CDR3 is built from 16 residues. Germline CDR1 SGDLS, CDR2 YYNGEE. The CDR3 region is CASSMYRTGSGNTIYF. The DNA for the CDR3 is TGTGCCAGCAGCATGTATCGTACCGGCTCTGGAAACACCATATATTTT.

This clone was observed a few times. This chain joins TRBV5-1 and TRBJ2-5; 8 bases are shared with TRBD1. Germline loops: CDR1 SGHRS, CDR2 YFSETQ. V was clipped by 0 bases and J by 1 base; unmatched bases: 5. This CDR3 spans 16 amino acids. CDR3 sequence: CASSLGQGSVQETQYF. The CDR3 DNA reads TGCGCCAGCAGCTTGGGACAGGGGTCTGTCCAAGAGACCCAGTACTTC.

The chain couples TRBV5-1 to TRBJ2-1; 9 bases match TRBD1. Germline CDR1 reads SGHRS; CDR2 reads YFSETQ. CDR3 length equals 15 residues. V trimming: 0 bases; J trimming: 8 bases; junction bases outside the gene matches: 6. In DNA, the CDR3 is TGCGCCAGCAGCTTGGAAACAGGGGGCATATATGAGCAGTTCTTC. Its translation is CASSLETGGIYEQFF. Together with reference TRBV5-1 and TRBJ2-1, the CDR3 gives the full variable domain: KAGVTQTPRYLIKTRGQQVTLSCSPISGHRSVSWYQQTPGQGLQFLFEYFSETQRNKGNFPGRFSGRQFSNSRSEMNVSTLELGDSALYLCASSLETGGIYEQFFGPGTRLTVL.

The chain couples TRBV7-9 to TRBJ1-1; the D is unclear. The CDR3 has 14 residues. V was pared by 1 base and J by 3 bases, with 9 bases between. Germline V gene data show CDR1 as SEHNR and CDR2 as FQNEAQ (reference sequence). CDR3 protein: CASSLGDFDTEAFF. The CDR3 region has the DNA TGTGCCAGCAGCTTAGGGGATTTTGACACTGAAGCTTTCTTT.

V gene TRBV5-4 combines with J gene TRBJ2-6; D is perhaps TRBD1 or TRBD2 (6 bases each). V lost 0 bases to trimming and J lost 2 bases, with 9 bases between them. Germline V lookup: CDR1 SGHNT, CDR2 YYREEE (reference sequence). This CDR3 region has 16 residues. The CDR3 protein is CASSLGGATGANVLTF. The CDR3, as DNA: TGTGCCAGCAGCTTGGGGGGGGCCACTGGGGCCAACGTCCTGACTTTC.

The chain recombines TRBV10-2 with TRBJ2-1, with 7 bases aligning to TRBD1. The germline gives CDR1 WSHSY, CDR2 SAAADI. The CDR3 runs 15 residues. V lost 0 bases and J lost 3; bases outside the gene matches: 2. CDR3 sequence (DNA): TGCGCCAGCAGTGAGTCAAGGGGGCGCTACAATGAGCAGTTCTTC. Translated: CASSESRGRYNEQFF.

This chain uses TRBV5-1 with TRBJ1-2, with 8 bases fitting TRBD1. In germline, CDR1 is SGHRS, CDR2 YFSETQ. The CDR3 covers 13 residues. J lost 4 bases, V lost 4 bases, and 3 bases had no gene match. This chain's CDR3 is CASSPGQGYGYTF. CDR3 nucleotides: TGCGCCAGCAGCCCCGGACAGGGCTATGGCTACACCTTC.

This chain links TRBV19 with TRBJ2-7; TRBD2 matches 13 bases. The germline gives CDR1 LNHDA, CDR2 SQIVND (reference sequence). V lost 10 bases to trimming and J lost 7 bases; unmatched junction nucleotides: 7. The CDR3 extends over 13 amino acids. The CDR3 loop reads CATRLAGGREQYF. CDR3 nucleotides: TGTGCCACCAGACTAGCGGGAGGCAGGGAGCAGTACTTC.

The CDR3 spells CASSMLRANEQFF. Here the CDR3 DNA reads TGTGCCAGTAGTATGCTTAGGGCCAATGAGCAGTTCTTC. This chain links TRBV19 with TRBJ2-1, with D uncertain. CDR1 LNHDA and CDR2 SQIVND come from the germline V gene (reference sequence). The ends were cut back, 3 bases at V and 6 bases at J, with 9 bases in the middle. The length of the CDR3 is 13 residues. The full variable domain, with the rest looked up from reference TRBV19 and TRBJ2-1, is DGGITQSPKYLFRKEGQNVTLSCEQNLNHDAMYWYRQDPGQGLRLIYYSQIVNDFQKGDIAEGYSVSREKKESFPLTVTSAQKNPTAFYLCASSMLRANEQFFGPGTRLTVL.

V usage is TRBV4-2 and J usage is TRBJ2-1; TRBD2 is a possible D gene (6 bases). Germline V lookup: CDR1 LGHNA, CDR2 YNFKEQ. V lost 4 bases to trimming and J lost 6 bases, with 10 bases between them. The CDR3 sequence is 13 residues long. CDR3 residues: CASSPGLSNEQFF. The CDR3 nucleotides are TGTGCCAGCAGCCCGGGACTTTCCAATGAGCAGTTCTTC.

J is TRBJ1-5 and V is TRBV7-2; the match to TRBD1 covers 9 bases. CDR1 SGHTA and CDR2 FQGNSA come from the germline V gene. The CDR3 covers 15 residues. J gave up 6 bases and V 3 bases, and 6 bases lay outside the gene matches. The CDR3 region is CASSFRQGVPQPQHF. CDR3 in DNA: TGTGCCAGCAGCTTTAGACAGGGGGTCCCTCAGCCCCAGCATTTT.

The CDR3 region is CATSRDIPGILSNEQFF. The CDR3 DNA follows: TGTGCCACCAGCAGAGATATTCCGGGGATTTTGAGCAATGAGCAGTTCTTC. The chain has TRBV15 and TRBJ2-1; a possible D gene is TRBD2 (5 bases). Trimming took off 0 bases at V and 6 bases at J, with 18 bases between the two ends. The V gene's germline CDR1 is LNHNV and CDR2 YYDKDF (reference sequence). This CDR3 is built from 17 residues.

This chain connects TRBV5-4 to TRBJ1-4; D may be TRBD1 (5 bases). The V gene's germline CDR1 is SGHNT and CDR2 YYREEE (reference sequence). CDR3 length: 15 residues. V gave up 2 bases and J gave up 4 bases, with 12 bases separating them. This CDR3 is CASSFGTQHNEKLFF. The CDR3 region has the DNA TGTGCCAGCAGCTTCGGGACGCAGCATAATGAAAAACTGTTTTTT. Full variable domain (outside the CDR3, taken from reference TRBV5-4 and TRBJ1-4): ETGVTQSPTHLIKTRGQQVTLRCSSQSGHNTVSWYQQALGQGPQFIFQYYREEENGRGNFPPRFSGLQFPNYSSELNVNALELDDSALYLCASSFGTQHNEKLFFGSGTQLSVL.

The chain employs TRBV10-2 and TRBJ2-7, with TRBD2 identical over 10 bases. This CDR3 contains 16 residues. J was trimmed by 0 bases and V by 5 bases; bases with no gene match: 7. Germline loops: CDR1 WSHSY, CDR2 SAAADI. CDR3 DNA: TGCGCCAGCAGTATTACTAGCGGGACAGTCTCCTACGAGCAGTACTTC. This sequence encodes CASSITSGTVSYEQYF.